One TCR beta chain is described in this entry. Germline values: CDR1 SGHDT, CDR2 YYEEEE. The CDR3 covers 14 residues. J was trimmed by 4 bases and V by 3 bases; bases with no gene match: 6. The entry originates in a study of blood T cell repertoires in COVID-19. Background on the study: Sites across the United States, Italy and Spain contributed samples from acute and convalescent COVID-19. PBMCs, B-cell-depleted T cells, or T cells were the source of the cDNA or gDNA that made up the material.

Authors' data handling: The assay estimated nucleated cells by amplifying reference gene primers. The data were produced by immunoSEQ multiplex PCR, yet TCRdb's version contains in-frame clones alone and is incomplete. V and J calls and clone size are as listed in that table; D and trimming were resolved from the DNA. The sample lists more than 85,000 clones; roughly 90% were seen once. Source material: peripheral blood. The chain recombines TRBV5-6 with TRBJ1-2; the match to TRBD1 covers 7 bases. The source of this sequence is a woman in her 70s with acute or convalescent COVID-19. The DNA for the CDR3 is TGTGCCAGCAGCTCGTACCAGGGGGGCTATGGCTACACCTTC. Residues: CASSSYQGGYGYTF.